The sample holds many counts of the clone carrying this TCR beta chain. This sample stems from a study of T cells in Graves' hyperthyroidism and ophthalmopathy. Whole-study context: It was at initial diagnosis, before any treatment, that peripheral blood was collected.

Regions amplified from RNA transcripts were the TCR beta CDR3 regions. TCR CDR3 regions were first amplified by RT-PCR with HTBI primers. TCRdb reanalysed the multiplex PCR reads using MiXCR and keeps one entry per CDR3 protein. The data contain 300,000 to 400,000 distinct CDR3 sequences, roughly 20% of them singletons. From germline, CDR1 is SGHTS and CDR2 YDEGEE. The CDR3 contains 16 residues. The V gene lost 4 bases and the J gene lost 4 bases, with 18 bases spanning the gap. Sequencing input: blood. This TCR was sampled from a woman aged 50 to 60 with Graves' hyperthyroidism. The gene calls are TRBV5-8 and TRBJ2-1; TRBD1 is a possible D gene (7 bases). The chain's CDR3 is CASSTGAGGSYNEQFF. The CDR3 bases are TGTGCCAGCAGCACGGGGGCAGGGGGAAGTTACAATGAGCAGTTCTTC.